Below, one T cell receptor (beta chain) is given with its context. These data belong to a study of technical replicates of blood from a handful of donors. The CDR3 has 16 amino acids. Trimming cost V 4 bases and J 6 bases; bases outside gene matches: 10. CDR1 KGHSH and CDR2 LQKENI come from the germline V gene. TCRdb's copy holds only in-frame clones and misses some; the assay was immunoSEQ multiplex PCR. In the table there are 84,000 or so clones, roughly 94% of which are singletons. This TCR was sampled from a human donor in good health. Sequencing was performed on T cells isolated from PBMCs. The chain carries TRBV18 and TRBJ1-4; TRBD1 aligns across 8 bases. The DNA for the CDR3 is TGTGCCAGCTCACTGGGACAGGCCGTAGGGGATGAAAAACTGTTTTTT. Protein: CASSLGQAVGDEKLFF.